This T cell receptor beta chain was captured by sequencing in a study of CD8+CD57+ T cells in acquired aplastic anemia. Study details: Sorted CD4+ and CD8+ cells yielded DNA averaging around 3 ug.

Selection for sequencing was limited to patients who had shown CD8+CD57+ cell expansion by flow cytometry. Investigators profiled TCR beta VDJ and CDR3 from genomic DNA template. MiXCR, applied by TCRdb to the reads, yields one record per CDR3 protein. In the table there are 130,000 or so distinct CDR3 sequences, approximately 50% of which are singletons. Sequenced input: sorted CD4+, CD8+, or CD8+CD57+ T cells (not recorded which) from PBMCs. This clonotype originated in a human donor with aplastic anemia.

DNA for the CDR3: TGTGCCAGCAGCTTATTGGTTGGAGGGTATGGCTACACCTTC. Translation: CASSLLVGGYGYTF. The V call is TRBV7-6, the J call TRBJ1-2; the D is unclear. The germline CDR1 and CDR2 sequences are SGHVS and FNYEAQ. V lost 2 bases and J lost 5, with 12 bases in between. The CDR3 has 14 residues.